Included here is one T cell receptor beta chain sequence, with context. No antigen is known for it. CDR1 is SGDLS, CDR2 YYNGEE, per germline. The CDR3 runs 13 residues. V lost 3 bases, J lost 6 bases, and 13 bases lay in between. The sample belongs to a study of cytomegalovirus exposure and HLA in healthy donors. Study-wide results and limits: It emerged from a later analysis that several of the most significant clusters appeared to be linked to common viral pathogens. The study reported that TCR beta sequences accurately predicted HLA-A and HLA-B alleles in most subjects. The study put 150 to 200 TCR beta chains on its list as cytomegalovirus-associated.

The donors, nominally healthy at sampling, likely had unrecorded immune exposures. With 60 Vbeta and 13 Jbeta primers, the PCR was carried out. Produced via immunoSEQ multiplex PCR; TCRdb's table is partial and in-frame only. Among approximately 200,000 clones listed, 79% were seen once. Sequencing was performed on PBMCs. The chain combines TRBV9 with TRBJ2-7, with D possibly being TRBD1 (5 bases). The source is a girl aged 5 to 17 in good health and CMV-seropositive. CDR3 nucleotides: TGTGCCAGCAGCGGGACACCCGTTGGCGAGCAGTACTTC. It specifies CASSGTPVGEQYF.